This T cell receptor beta chain comes out of a study of CD4 and CD8 cells across lung adenocarcinoma regions. Each CDR3 protein is one row after TCRdb ran MiXCR on the PCR reads. Of fewer than 11,000 distinct CDR3 sequences in the sample, 46% are singletons; the top ten hold more than 30%. The CDR3 has 13 amino acids. CDR1 and CDR2 (germline): SGDLS, YYNGEE. V dropped 3 bases and J dropped 0 bases, with 5 bases sitting between them. Donors had localized lung adenocarcinoma, a non-small cell lung cancer. The source material was CD8+ T cells from the margin of a lung tumor. This chain links TRBV9 with TRBJ2-3; D remains unclear. This clonotype was obtained from a male donor with lung adenocarcinoma. The CD4 and CD8 labels of this study may be unreliable. The CDR3 spells CASSGGSTDTQYF. In DNA form, the CDR3 reads TGTGCCAGCAGCGGGGGAAGCACAGATACGCAGTATTTT.